This T cell receptor beta chain originates from a study of T cell responses to AZD1222 COVID-19 vaccine. Findings and limits, study-wide: Increased Spike-specific TCR breadth and depth were observed after two AZD1222 doses. Among the donors, most were white British and more were female, and clonal diversity was possibly underestimated. There were repertoire samples only from the period after the peak T cell response. Among those given AZD1222, only six were seropositive at baseline.

The protocol was immunoSEQ multiplex PCR, while the TCRdb copy is restricted to in-frame clones and leaves out a portion. The data contain roughly 180,000 clones, approximately 91% of them singletons. Concerning this clone itself: What it binds is not known. Mismatch with germline at one junction end may stem from a read error.

The CDR3 runs to 13 residues. The germline gives CDR1 SGHAT, CDR2 FQNNGV. Sequences were derived from peripheral blood, sampled 28 days after the second AZD1222 dose. The gene calls are TRBV11-2 and TRBJ1-2, with a weak D call TRBD1 (5 bases). The receptor's source is an adult who received the AZD1222 COVID-19 vaccine. The CDR3 bases are TGTGCCAGCACCTTACGGGGGGGGTATGGCTACACCTTC. This translates into CASTLRGGYGYTF.